This T cell receptor (beta chain) is from a study of cytomegalovirus exposure and HLA in healthy donors. The study's findings and limits: Several of the most significant clusters were apparently associated with common viral pathogens in a later analysis. Analyses of presence/absence relied on an assumption of roughly uniform sequencing depth across donors.

Healthy bone marrow donors made up the donors. In nominal health when sampled, donors likely had unrecorded immune exposures nonetheless. The CDR3 consists of 16 residues. V gave up 1 base and J gave up 8 bases; unmatched junction bases: 12. Germline CDR1 and CDR2: SEHNR and FQNEAQ (reference sequence). As concerns this clone: Antigen: not known.

60 Vbeta and 13 Jbeta primers were used in PCR. Method: immunoSEQ multiplex PCR; TCRdb's copy keeps in-frame clones and lacks some. The profile covers more than 75,000 clones, with around 76% appearing a single time and about 6.2% taken by the ten largest. Sequenced material: PBMCs. This TCR came from a woman in her forties or fifties in good health and CMV-seropositive. This sequence joins TRBV7-9 and TRBJ1-2; 8 nucleotides line up with TRBD1. The CDR3 region has the DNA TGTGCCAGCAGCTTAGGGGGACAGGCCTTCCTATCCGGCTACACCTTC. It yields the protein CASSLGGQAFLSGYTF.